Below, 21 T cell receptor beta chains from the same sample are listed, as sequenced in a study of blood T cell repertoires in COVID-19. Sequenced by immunoSEQ multiplex PCR; TCRdb stores in-frame clones only, minus some. Seen here are fewer than 400,000 clones, 87% observed once, and the top ten hold around 10%. Sequences were obtained from PBMCs or T cells enriched from blood (not recorded which). The receptors were gathered from a woman between 18 and 30 years old who had recovered from COVID-19.

This clone was found once. V and J are TRBV5-1 and TRBJ2-3; 9 bases match TRBD1. V lost 0 bases, J lost 4 bases, and 9 bases stayed unmatched. The CDR3 loop spans 17 amino acids. In germline, CDR1 is SGHRS, CDR2 YFSETQ. The DNA of the CDR3 is TGCGCCAGCAGCTTGGGCCGCGGGACAGGGTCCCCAGATACGCAGTATTTT. Translation gives CASSLGRGTGSPDTQYF. Filled out from reference TRBV5-1 and TRBJ2-3, the complete variable domain reads KAGVTQTPRYLIKTRGQQVTLSCSPISGHRSVSWYQQTPGQGLQFLFEYFSETQRNKGNFPGRFSGRQFSNSRSEMNVSTLELGDSALYLCASSLGRGTGSPDTQYFGPGTRLTVL.

This chain links TRBV4-1 with TRBJ2-5; TRBD2 matches at 10 bases. The ends lost 2 bases at V and 5 bases at J; junction bases unmatched: 14. This CDR3 contains 18 residues. Germline V gives CDR1 MGHRA, CDR2 YSYEKL. The CDR3 bases are TGCGCCAGCAGCCAAAGGGTAGCGGGGGGAGCGTGGCCCGAGACCCAGTACTTC. It translates to CASSQRVAGGAWPETQYF.

The rearrangement uses TRBV27 and TRBJ1-2, with D possibly TRBD1 on 5 matching bases. Germline CDR1 is MNHEY and CDR2 is SMNVEV (reference sequence). CDR3 length equals 14 residues. V was clipped by 8 bases and J by 3 bases, with 16 bases between them. The CDR3 region is CASLPSGDHYGYTF. For the CDR3, the DNA is TGTGCCAGCTTACCCTCGGGGGACCACTATGGCTACACCTTC.

This clone was detected once. V and J are TRBV6-5 and TRBJ1-1; D call uncertain. The CDR3 consists of 12 residues. Trimming removed 4 bases at V and 3 bases at J, with 6 bases between. Germline CDR1 MNHEY, CDR2 SVGAGI. DNA of the CDR3: TGTGCCAGCAGTTCGAGTGACACTGAAGCTTTCTTT. Protein sequence: CASSSSDTEAFF.

V usage is TRBV6-2 or TRBV6-3 and J usage is TRBJ1-5, with 10 bases aligning to TRBD1. CDR1 and CDR2 from the germline V gene are MNHEY and SVGEGT. This CDR3 is built from 16 residues. V lost 0 bases to trimming and J lost 7 bases; unmatched junction nucleotides: 6. Here the CDR3 reads CASSYSGTGARQPQHF. The CDR3 DNA reads TGTGCCAGCAGTTACTCCGGGACAGGGGCACGGCAGCCCCAGCATTTT.

The chain has TRBV15 and TRBJ1-5, with D hard to call. Between the trimmed V and J ends, which lost 0 bases and 5 bases, there was a span of 11 bases. The length of the CDR3 is 15 residues. Germline V CDR1 and CDR2: LNHNV, YYDKDF (reference sequence). CDR3 loop: CATSRDGEVDQPQHF. The CDR3 region has the DNA TGTGCCACCAGCAGAGATGGGGAGGTGGATCAGCCCCAGCATTTT.

The chain has TRBV5-1 and TRBJ1-2, with D maybe TRBD1 (6 bases). This CDR3 contains 14 residues. Trimming pared 1 base from V and 8 bases from J, leaving 15 bases between. Germline loops: CDR1 SGHRS, CDR2 YFSETQ. CDR3 DNA: TGCGCCAGCAGCTTGCGAGTAGGGGGAGAGGGCTACACCTTC. Protein product: CASSLRVGGEGYTF.

The chain carries TRBV19 and TRBJ1-2, with a possible D match to TRBD1 (6 bases). V lost 3 bases and J lost 2, with 13 bases in between. CDR1 is LNHDA, CDR2 SQIVND, per germline (reference sequence). CDR3 length: 15 residues. The CDR3 protein is CASSILAQGNYGYTF. In nucleotides, the CDR3 is TGTGCCAGTAGTATTTTAGCACAGGGCAACTATGGCTACACCTTC.

The V and J genes are TRBV7-2 and TRBJ2-3; a possible D gene is TRBD2 (5 bases). The V gene lost 5 bases and the J gene lost 1 base, with 16 bases spanning the gap. Germline CDR1 SGHTA, CDR2 FQGNSA. The CDR3 spans 16 residues. As DNA, the CDR3 is TGTGCCAGCAGCCCCCGGACGGGGTATCGCACAGATACGCAGTATTTT. It is translated as CASSPRTGYRTDTQYF.

The V gene is TRBV28, the J gene TRBJ1-5, with 7 bases aligning to TRBD1. V lost 8 bases, J lost 6 bases, and 10 bases stayed unmatched. The CDR3 is 14 amino acids. Germline assignment: CDR1 MDHEN and CDR2 SYDVKM. Written as DNA, the CDR3 is TGTGCCAGCCACGACAGGGTAATAGGTCAGCCCCAGCATTTT. Amino acids: CASHDRVIGQPQHF.

V usage is TRBV7-8 and J usage is TRBJ1-1; no reliable D call. This CDR3 has 14 residues. Germline values: CDR1 SGHVS, CDR2 FQNEAQ. V was trimmed by 2 bases and J by 1 base, leaving 8 bases between them. CDR3 nucleotides: TGTGCCAGCAGCTTAAGAACACCGAACACTGAAGCTTTCTTT. It yields the protein CASSLRTPNTEAFF.

As for this clone: Relative to the germline gene, one junction end is altered; a read error may explain this. The chain recombines TRBV11-3 with TRBJ2-3; 8 nucleotides match TRBD1. There are 15 residues in the CDR3. CDR1 SGHNT and CDR2 YENEEA come from the germline V gene. This chain's CDR3 is CASSSGTGGTDTQYF. CDR3 in DNA: TGTGCCAGTAGCTCCGGGACAGGCGGCACAGATACGCAGTATTTT.

This clone has only one observation. The J gene is TRBJ1-2, the V gene TRBV25-1, with TRBD1 as a possible D gene (5 bases). Deletions cut 2 bases from V and 6 bases from J, with 16 bases between. Germline V gene sequence: CDR1 MGHDK, CDR2 SYGVNS. This CDR3 is built from 15 residues. The CDR3 region is CASSERRGRVDGYTF. The DNA for the CDR3 is TGTGCCAGCAGTGAACGGAGGGGTAGGGTCGATGGCTACACCTTC.

In its sample, this clone was seen once. The chain has TRBV27 and TRBJ1-1, with a weak D call TRBD1 (5 bases). Germline CDR1 and CDR2: MNHEY and SMNVEV (reference sequence). The V end was cut by 2 bases, the J end by 4 bases, with 11 bases between. This CDR3 contains 14 residues. CDR3 amino acids: CASSLQGLSTEAFF. CDR3 DNA: TGTGCCAGCAGTTTACAGGGACTCAGCACTGAAGCTTTCTTT.

This chain links TRBV6-2 or TRBV6-3 with TRBJ2-1; possibly TRBD1 for D (5 bases). The CDR3 length is 21 residues. Looked up from germline, CDR1 is MNHEY and CDR2 is SVGEGT. The ends were cut back, 2 bases at V and 2 bases at J, with 28 bases in the middle. The CDR3 DNA is TGTGCCAGCAGTTACGCCCTCATTCCTTCCTCTGAGGACAAGGCCTACAATGAGCAGTTCTTC. This translates into CASSYALIPSSEDKAYNEQFF.

This clone was recorded many times. V is TRBV2 and J is TRBJ1-3; D unclear. The CDR3 totals 14 residues. Germline CDR1 SNHLY, CDR2 FYNNEI. V shed 9 bases and J shed 0 bases, with 12 bases lying between them. CDR3 in amino acids: CARSSGDSGNTIYF. Written as DNA, the CDR3 is TGTGCCAGATCCTCCGGGGACTCTGGAAACACCATATATTTT. Using reference TRBV2 and TRBJ1-3 for the parts outside the CDR3, the full variable domain is EPEVTQTPSHQVTQMGQEVILRCVPISNHLYFYWYRQILGQKVEFLVSFYNNEISEKSEIFDDQFSVERPDGSNFTLKIRSTKLEDSAMYFCARSSGDSGNTIYFGEGSWLTVV.

The genes are TRBV29-1 and TRBJ1-2; the D is unclear. Germline lookup yields CDR1 SQVTM and CDR2 ANQGSEA. Trimming removed 4 bases from V and 1 base from J, with 10 bases in between. The CDR3 consists of 13 residues. For the CDR3, the DNA is TGCAGCGTTGCCCCGGCTAGTAACTATGGCTACACCTTC. This sequence encodes CSVAPASNYGYTF.

The J gene is TRBJ2-1, the V gene TRBV12-5; TRBD2 aligns across 12 bases. Per germline, CDR1 LGHNT and CDR2 FRNRAP. CDR3 size: 15 residues. The V gene end was trimmed by 6 bases and the J gene end by 7 bases; junction bases not matched to a gene: 7. DNA of the CDR3: TGTGCTAGTGGCACGACTAGCGGGAGTAGAAATGAGCAGTTCTTC. This gives the protein CASGTTSGSRNEQFF.

V gene TRBV4-3 combines with J gene TRBJ2-3; no clear D. The length of the CDR3 is 15 residues. Germline V gives CDR1 LGHNA, CDR2 YSLEER. V was pared by 6 bases and J by 4 bases, with 17 bases between. CDR3 protein: CASSRWAPVADTQYF. The CDR3 coding sequence is TGCGCCAGCAGTAGATGGGCCCCGGTCGCAGATACGCAGTATTTT.

For this clone: The germline gene is not matched at one end of the junction; a read error may be the cause. As DNA, the CDR3 is TGTGCCAGCAACTTGGCCGGGCAGGGATGGGTGGAGACCCAGTACTTC. The encoded protein is CASNLAGQGWVETQYF. This chain connects TRBV5-8 to TRBJ2-5; perhaps TRBD1 as D (5 bases). The CDR3 is made up of 16 amino acids. Germline assignment: CDR1 SGHTS and CDR2 YDEGEE.

The V call is TRBV19, the J call TRBJ2-1, with 9 bases aligning to TRBD1. Per the germline V gene, CDR1 is LNHDA and CDR2 is SQIVND (reference sequence). Trimming cost V 4 bases and J 0 bases; bases outside gene matches: 4. This CDR3 contains 16 residues. Here the CDR3 reads CASSTTGGFSYNEQFF. The DNA of the CDR3 is TGTGCCAGTAGTACAACAGGGGGCTTCTCCTACAATGAGCAGTTCTTC.